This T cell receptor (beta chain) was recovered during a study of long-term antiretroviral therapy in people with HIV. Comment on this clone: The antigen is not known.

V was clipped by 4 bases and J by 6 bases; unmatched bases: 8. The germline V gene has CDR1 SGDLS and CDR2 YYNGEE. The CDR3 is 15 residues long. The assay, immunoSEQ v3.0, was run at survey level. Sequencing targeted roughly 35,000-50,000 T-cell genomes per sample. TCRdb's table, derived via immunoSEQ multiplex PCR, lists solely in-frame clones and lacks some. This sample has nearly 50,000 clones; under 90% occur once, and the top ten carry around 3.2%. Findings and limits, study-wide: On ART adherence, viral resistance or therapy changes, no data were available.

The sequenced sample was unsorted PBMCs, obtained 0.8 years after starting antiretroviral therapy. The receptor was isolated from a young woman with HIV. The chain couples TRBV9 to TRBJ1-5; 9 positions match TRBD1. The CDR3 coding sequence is TGTGCCAGCAGCTACGGGACAGGGCTAGGTCAGCCCCAGCATTTT. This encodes CASSYGTGLGQPQHF.